This T cell receptor beta chain was recorded in a study of graft-versus-host responses after intestinal transplantation. As regards this clone: Its antigen is unknown.

Some clones are missing from TCRdb's copy, which holds only in-frame ones; the method was immunoSEQ multiplex PCR. The top ten hold less than 1.5% of the sample, which has roughly 100,000 clones, over 85% seen once. This CDR3 is built from 14 residues. Germline CDR1 SGHRS, CDR2 YFSETQ. V was clipped by 4 bases and J by 5 bases, with 12 bases between them. This rearrangement joins TRBV5-1 to TRBJ1-4, with D uncertain. The receptor's source is a human donor who received an intestinal transplant. The sample in question was unstimulated CD8+ T cells sorted from spleen or lymph node cells, obtained before intestinal transplant. The CDR3 region is CASSPVPRNEKLFF. The CDR3 DNA is TGCGCCAGCAGCCCGGTCCCCCGCAATGAAAAACTGTTTTTT.